These T cell receptor beta chains were read from a single sample in a study of blood T cell repertoires in COVID-19. The assay was immunoSEQ multiplex PCR, and TCRdb's table has in-frame clones only and misses some. The sample consists of around 59,000 clones, 65% to 80% of them appearing once. Sequenced material: peripheral blood. The origin of the receptors is a human donor in a cohort sampled during active COVID-19. Both conserved end residues are part of each CDR3. The D gene is left open where the match is weak. Rows may omit the clone size; those that give it use once, few, many or a size class.

cdr3_nt: TGTGCCAGCAGTGAAGACAGGGGGCTGGGTTCACCCCTCCACTTT; cdr3_aa: CASSEDRGLGSPLHF; cdr3_length: 15; d_call: TRBD1; clone_size: .; v_call: TRBV28; j_call: TRBJ1-6
cdr3_nt: TGCGCCAGCAGCCAAGATTCGGGCAGCGGCGCGAAAAACATTCAGTACTTC; cdr3_aa: CASSQDSGSGAKNIQYF; cdr3_length: 17; d_call: .; clone_size: .; v_call: TRBV4-3; j_call: TRBJ2-4
cdr3_nt: TGTGCCAGCGGGGGGAGCTCCTACAATGAGCAGTTCTTC; cdr3_aa: CASGGSSYNEQFF; cdr3_length: 13; d_call: TRBD2; clone_size: .; v_call: TRBV19; j_call: TRBJ2-1
cdr3_nt: TGTGCCAGCAGCGCAGCAGGAAGTAGGTCACCCCTCCACTTT; cdr3_aa: CASSAAGSRSPLHF; cdr3_length: 14; d_call: .; clone_size: .; v_call: TRBV9; j_call: TRBJ1-6
cdr3_nt: TGTGCCAGCAGCCAATCTAGCGGAGACAACACCGGGGAGCTGTTTTTT; cdr3_aa: CASSQSSGDNTGELFF; cdr3_length: 16; d_call: TRBD2; clone_size: .; v_call: TRBV4-2; j_call: TRBJ2-2
cdr3_nt: TGTGCCAGCTCCAACTCCTTACGCGGGGGGCAAGGCAATCAGCCCCAGCATTTT; cdr3_aa: CASSNSLRGGQGNQPQHF; cdr3_length: 18; d_call: .; clone_size: .; v_call: TRBV18; j_call: TRBJ1-5
cdr3_nt: TGTGCCAGCAGCTCCTATCCCGGGACAGGGAATAGCAATCAGCCCCAGCATTTT; cdr3_aa: CASSSYPGTGNSNQPQHF; cdr3_length: 18; d_call: TRBD1; clone_size: .; v_call: TRBV7-8; j_call: TRBJ1-5
cdr3_nt: TGTGCCAGCAGCTCCTCGAGACAGGGGTCGTTTGAAGCTTTCTTT; cdr3_aa: CASSSSRQGSFEAFF; cdr3_length: 15; d_call: TRBD1; clone_size: .; v_call: TRBV6-2/TRBV6-3; j_call: TRBJ1-1
cdr3_nt: TGTGCCAGCAGCCAAGGCGAGGTCTTCCCTGGCGAGACCCAGTACTTC; cdr3_aa: CASSQGEVFPGETQYF; cdr3_length: 16; d_call: .; clone_size: .; v_call: TRBV14; j_call: TRBJ2-5
cdr3_nt: TGTGCCAGCTCACAATTTTTACAGGGGGGCGGAGGAGCCCAGCATTTT; cdr3_aa: CASSQFLQGGGGAQHF; cdr3_length: 16; d_call: TRBD1; clone_size: .; v_call: TRBV18; j_call: TRBJ1-5
cdr3_nt: TGCGCCAGCAGCCAAGATACCCAAATACGGGTACTGTTTTTT; cdr3_aa: CASSQDTQIRVLFF; cdr3_length: 14; d_call: .; clone_size: .; v_call: TRBV4-1; j_call: TRBJ1-4
cdr3_nt: TGTGCCAGCAGTACGAACAGGGGTACCCAGCATTTT; cdr3_aa: CASSTNRGTQHF; cdr3_length: 12; d_call: TRBD1; clone_size: .; v_call: TRBV6-2/TRBV6-3; j_call: TRBJ1-5
cdr3_nt: TGTGCCATCAGTGACGTCACTGAAGCTTTCTTT; cdr3_aa: CAISDVTEAFF; cdr3_length: 11; d_call: .; clone_size: .; v_call: TRBV10-3; j_call: TRBJ1-1
cdr3_nt: TGTGCCAGCAGCTACAGGGGACTAGCGGAAGAGACCCAGTACTTC; cdr3_aa: CASSYRGLAEETQYF; cdr3_length: 15; d_call: TRBD2; clone_size: .; v_call: TRBV7-9; j_call: TRBJ2-5
cdr3_nt: TGTGCCAGCTCACCAAATCGGGAGACCCAGTACTTC; cdr3_aa: CASSPNRETQYF; cdr3_length: 12; d_call: .; clone_size: .; v_call: TRBV18; j_call: TRBJ2-5
cdr3_nt: TGTGCCAGCAGCTTGCGGGGAGCGGCCGGGGAGCTGTTTTTT; cdr3_aa: CASSLRGAAGELFF; cdr3_length: 14; d_call: .; clone_size: .; v_call: TRBV5-6; j_call: TRBJ2-2
cdr3_nt: TGTGCCAGCAGTTTAGATGGACTAGCGGGAGGGGACACCGGGGAGCTGTTTTTT; cdr3_aa: CASSLDGLAGGDTGELFF; cdr3_length: 18; d_call: TRBD2; clone_size: once; v_call: TRBV27; j_call: TRBJ2-2
cdr3_nt: TGTGCCAGCAGCTTACTAGCGGGAGGCCGAGAGACCCAGTACTTC; cdr3_aa: CASSLLAGGRETQYF; cdr3_length: 15; d_call: TRBD2; clone_size: few; v_call: TRBV5-6; j_call: TRBJ2-5
cdr3_nt: TGCAGCGCGACAGGTTCTTCCCCCTACGAGCAGTACTTC; cdr3_aa: CSATGSSPYEQYF; cdr3_length: 13; d_call: .; clone_size: .; v_call: TRBV29-1; j_call: TRBJ2-7
cdr3_nt: TGTGCCAGCAGGTGGGACAGCGAGGACGAGCAGTACTTC; cdr3_aa: CASRWDSEDEQYF; cdr3_length: 13; d_call: TRBD1; clone_size: once; v_call: TRBV28; j_call: TRBJ2-7
cdr3_nt: TGTGCCAGCAGTGAAGAGGGAGGACGAACCGGGGAGCTGTTTTTT; cdr3_aa: CASSEEGGRTGELFF; cdr3_length: 15; d_call: .; clone_size: .; v_call: TRBV2; j_call: TRBJ2-2
cdr3_nt: TGTGCCAGCAGCCAACTAGCGGGAGAAATCAATGAGCAGTTCTTC; cdr3_aa: CASSQLAGEINEQFF; cdr3_length: 15; d_call: TRBD2; clone_size: .; v_call: TRBV7-9; j_call: TRBJ2-1
cdr3_nt: TGTGCCACCAGCAGAGACAGGGGGTGGGAGACCCAGTACTTC; cdr3_aa: CATSRDRGWETQYF; cdr3_length: 14; d_call: TRBD1; clone_size: .; v_call: TRBV15; j_call: TRBJ2-5
cdr3_nt: TGTGCCTGGAGTTCACAGGGCATCGGGGGGAGCAATCAGCCCCAGCATTTT; cdr3_aa: CAWSSQGIGGSNQPQHF; cdr3_length: 17; d_call: .; clone_size: few; v_call: TRBV30; j_call: TRBJ1-5
cdr3_nt: TGTGCCTGGAGGGCAGGGATCTCCTATGGCTACACCTTC; cdr3_aa: CAWRAGISYGYTF; cdr3_length: 13; d_call: .; clone_size: .; v_call: TRBV30; j_call: TRBJ1-2
cdr3_nt: TGTGCCAGCAGTAACGCTGGGGCCCTGAACAATGAGCAGTTCTTC; cdr3_aa: CASSNAGALNNEQFF; cdr3_length: 15; d_call: .; clone_size: .; v_call: TRBV6-5; j_call: TRBJ2-1
cdr3_nt: TGTGCCAGCAGGGAAAACAGGGCCCCCTACGAGCAGTACTTC; cdr3_aa: CASRENRAPYEQYF; cdr3_length: 14; d_call: .; clone_size: .; v_call: TRBV28; j_call: TRBJ2-7
cdr3_nt: TGTGCCAGCTCACCGCCCGTGAGTACAGATACGCAGTATTTT; cdr3_aa: CASSPPVSTDTQYF; cdr3_length: 14; d_call: .; clone_size: few; v_call: TRBV18; j_call: TRBJ2-3
cdr3_nt: TGTGCCAGCAGCCCAAAGACAGGGGGCTTAGGCTACACCTTC; cdr3_aa: CASSPKTGGLGYTF; cdr3_length: 14; d_call: TRBD1; clone_size: once; v_call: TRBV5-4; j_call: TRBJ1-2
cdr3_nt: TGTGCCTGGCCAAGGGGTACCGGGGAGCTGTTTTTT; cdr3_aa: CAWPRGTGELFF; cdr3_length: 12; d_call: .; clone_size: .; v_call: TRBV30; j_call: TRBJ2-2
cdr3_nt: TGTGCCTGGAACAGTGACTACGAGCAGTACTTC; cdr3_aa: CAWNSDYEQYF; cdr3_length: 11; d_call: .; clone_size: .; v_call: TRBV30; j_call: TRBJ2-7
cdr3_nt: TGTGCCAGCAGCCGGGACAGTACCTACGAGCAGTACTTC; cdr3_aa: CASSRDSTYEQYF; cdr3_length: 13; d_call: TRBD1; clone_size: few; v_call: TRBV5-4; j_call: TRBJ2-7
cdr3_nt: TGTGCCAGCAGTTGGGCGGGGGCCGCCTACGAGCAGTACTTC; cdr3_aa: CASSWAGAAYEQYF; cdr3_length: 14; d_call: .; clone_size: once; v_call: TRBV27; j_call: TRBJ2-7
cdr3_nt: TGTGCCAGCAGTTATTGGAGGGAGCAGCTTGAGCAGTTCTTC; cdr3_aa: CASSYWREQLEQFF; cdr3_length: 14; d_call: .; clone_size: .; v_call: TRBV27; j_call: TRBJ2-1
cdr3_nt: TGTGCCACCAGTGACCCAGGACAGGAATATAACTATGGCTACACCTTC; cdr3_aa: CATSDPGQEYNYGYTF; cdr3_length: 16; d_call: TRBD1; clone_size: .; v_call: TRBV24-1; j_call: TRBJ1-2
cdr3_nt: TGTGCCAGTAGCAACCCGGGAGCCCCCTACGAGCAGTACTTC; cdr3_aa: CASSNPGAPYEQYF; cdr3_length: 14; d_call: .; clone_size: .; v_call: TRBV19; j_call: TRBJ2-7
cdr3_nt: TGTGCCAGTAGTTCGGGACAGATCTACGAGCAGTACTTC; cdr3_aa: CASSSGQIYEQYF; cdr3_length: 13; d_call: TRBD1; clone_size: .; v_call: TRBV19; j_call: TRBJ2-7
cdr3_nt: TGCGCCAGCGGTCCCGGGACAGGGATCGCCGACGAGCAGTACTTC; cdr3_aa: CASGPGTGIADEQYF; cdr3_length: 15; d_call: TRBD1; clone_size: few; v_call: TRBV10-1; j_call: TRBJ2-7
cdr3_nt: TGTGCCAGCAGCTCACTGACAGGGGGGAGCAATCAGCCCCAGCATTTT; cdr3_aa: CASSSLTGGSNQPQHF; cdr3_length: 16; d_call: TRBD1; clone_size: .; v_call: TRBV27; j_call: TRBJ1-5
cdr3_nt: TGTGCCTGGGGCGTGACAGGAGATGGCTACACCTTC; cdr3_aa: CAWGVTGDGYTF; cdr3_length: 12; d_call: .; clone_size: .; v_call: TRBV30; j_call: TRBJ1-2
cdr3_nt: TGTGCCAGCAGCTTCGATGGGACATTAGCTTTCTTT; cdr3_aa: CASSFDGTLAFF; cdr3_length: 12; d_call: .; clone_size: .; v_call: TRBV7-2; j_call: TRBJ1-1